This TCR beta chain was sequenced in a study of somatic mutations in cytotoxic T cells in rheumatoid arthritis. Study-level results: About an eighth of the roughly 65 patients had a largest CD8+ clone above 20% of CD8+ cells.

As regards this clone: The target antigen is unknown.

TCRdb's table, derived via immunoSEQ multiplex PCR, lists solely in-frame clones and lacks some. Among roughly 20,000 clones listed, 80% to 85% were seen once. The sequencing input was CD8+ T cells sorted from blood. The sequence came from an adult with rheumatoid arthritis.

The CDR3 nucleotides read TGTGCCAGCAGTTGGGGGTCGGGGGATGAGCAGTTCTTC. Translated, it gives CASSWGSGDEQFF. The chain carries TRBV6-5 and TRBJ2-1; D possibly corresponds to TRBD2 (6 bases). The CDR3 is made up of 13 amino acids. The germline V gene has CDR1 MNHEY and CDR2 SVGAGI. The V end lost 4 bases, the J end lost 8 bases, and 12 bases lay between the germline ends.